Below, 9 T cell receptor beta chains from the same sample are listed, as sequenced in a study of T cell repertoires in cytomegalovirus infection. MiXCR was run by TCRdb on the reads, yielding one entry per CDR3 protein. The profile covers about 920,000 distinct CDR3 sequences, with approximately 31% appearing a single time and 11% to 15% taken by the ten largest. These receptors lack a known antigen. The input for sequencing was cultured CD8+ T cells from PBMCs, taken from culture after CMV antigen stimulation. The receptor set was obtained from a human donor in good health (CMV status not recorded). Some clones in this sample may be carry-over from other donors' samples.

J is TRBJ1-5 and V is TRBV6-2 or TRBV6-3, with 8 bases fitting TRBD1. The CDR3 covers 19 residues. Germline CDR1 reads MNHEY; CDR2 reads SVGEGT. V was pared by 6 bases and J by 0 bases, with 16 bases of the junction left unmatched. CDR3 protein: CASSSKWDRRSYSNQPQHF. In nucleotides, the CDR3 is TGTGCCAGCAGCTCCAAATGGGACAGGCGTTCCTATAGCAATCAGCCCCAGCATTTT.

The chain joins TRBV20-1 to TRBJ1-1; the match to TRBD1 covers 7 bases. Looked up from germline, CDR1 is DFQATT and CDR2 is SNEGSKA (reference sequence). The CDR3 loop spans 14 amino acids. The V and J ends lost 3 bases and 1 base, in that order; junction bases with no gene match: 5. CDR3 bases: TGCAGTGCTAGGGGGACAGTGGGGAACACTGAAGCTTTCTTT. Translating it yields CSARGTVGNTEAFF.

V and J are TRBV4-2 and TRBJ2-1; 8 positions match TRBD2. This CDR3 is 15 amino acids long. V was clipped by 2 bases and J by 7 bases; unmatched bases: 7. Germline CDR1 and CDR2: LGHNA and YNFKEQ. CDR3 sequence: CASSQQAGEVNEQFF. CDR3 in DNA: TGTGCCAGCAGCCAACAAGCGGGGGAGGTTAATGAGCAGTTCTTC.

The chain uses TRBV19 and TRBJ1-2, with 9 bases matching TRBD1. CDR3 size: 16 residues. Trimming cost V 5 bases and J 7 bases; bases outside gene matches: 14. Germline-derived CDR1 and CDR2 are LNHDA and SQIVND (reference sequence). The CDR3 nucleotides are TGTGCCAGTAGTCCCGGGACAGGGAGAAATTTTCGTGGCTACACCTTC. It specifies CASSPGTGRNFRGYTF.

A few counts support this clonotype. The rearrangement joins TRBV6-4 to TRBJ2-5; 9 positions match TRBD2. The CDR3 sequence is 18 residues long. V dropped 2 bases and J dropped 9; count of bases not matched to a gene: 19. Germline V CDR1 and CDR2: MRHNA, SNTAGT. CDR3 sequence reads: CASSDMLAGSTLTGAQYF. CDR3 DNA sequence: TGTGCCAGCAGTGACATGCTAGCGGGGTCGACTCTCACCGGGGCCCAGTACTTC.

The chain employs TRBV2 and TRBJ1-5; 8 positions match TRBD1. V trimming: 3 bases; J trimming: 6 bases; junction bases outside the gene matches: 10. This CDR3 is 16 amino acids long. Germline loops: CDR1 SNHLY, CDR2 FYNNEI. This chain's CDR3 is CASSEKRTGWVQPQHF. Here the CDR3 DNA reads TGTGCCAGCAGTGAGAAGCGGACAGGGTGGGTTCAGCCCCAGCATTTT.

The table lists this clonotype with a few counts. The chain recombines TRBV5-1 with TRBJ2-3, with D possibly TRBD1 on 5 matching bases. The CDR3 is 16 amino acids. V lost 4 bases to trimming and J lost 1 base, with 16 bases between them. Germline CDR1 and CDR2: SGHRS and YFSETQ. The CDR3 spells CASSLQFQGGTDTQYF. The CDR3, as DNA: TGCGCCAGCAGCCTCCAATTTCAGGGTGGCACAGATACGCAGTATTTT. The whole variable domain, filled in from reference TRBV5-1 and TRBJ2-3, reads KAGVTQTPRYLIKTRGQQVTLSCSPISGHRSVSWYQQTPGQGLQFLFEYFSETQRNKGNFPGRFSGRQFSNSRSEMNVSTLELGDSALYLCASSLQFQGGTDTQYFGPGTRLTVL.

The chain recombines TRBV29-1 with TRBJ2-3; 7 bases match TRBD1. CDR1 is SQVTM, CDR2 ANQGSEA, per germline. The CDR3 consists of 15 residues. V gave up 3 bases and J gave up 2 bases; unmatched junction bases: 8. This CDR3 is CSVEVQGFLTDTQYF. DNA of the CDR3: TGCAGCGTTGAGGTACAGGGGTTCCTCACAGATACGCAGTATTTT.

This clonotype came up a few times. The rearrangement joins TRBV12-5 to TRBJ2-1, with D maybe TRBD2 (5 bases). Germline values: CDR1 LGHNT, CDR2 FRNRAP. V lost 6 bases to trimming and J lost 8 bases, with 26 bases between them. The CDR3 length is 17 residues. The CDR3 DNA reads TGTGCTAGTGGGAACCCCATTTTAAGACGAGCGGACGATGAGCAGTTCTTC. It is translated as CASGNPILRRADDEQFF.